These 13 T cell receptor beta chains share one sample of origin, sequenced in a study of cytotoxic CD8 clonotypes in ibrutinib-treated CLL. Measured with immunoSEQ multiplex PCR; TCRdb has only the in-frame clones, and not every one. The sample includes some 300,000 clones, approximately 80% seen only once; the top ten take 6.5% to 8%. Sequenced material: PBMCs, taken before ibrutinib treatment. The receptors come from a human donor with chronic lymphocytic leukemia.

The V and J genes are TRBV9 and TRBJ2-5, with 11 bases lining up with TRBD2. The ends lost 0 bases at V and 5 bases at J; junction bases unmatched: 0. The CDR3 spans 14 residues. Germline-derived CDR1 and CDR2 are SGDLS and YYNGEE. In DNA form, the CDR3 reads TGTGCCAGCAGCGTAGTAGCGGGAGGGGAGACCCAGTACTTC. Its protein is CASSVVAGGETQYF.

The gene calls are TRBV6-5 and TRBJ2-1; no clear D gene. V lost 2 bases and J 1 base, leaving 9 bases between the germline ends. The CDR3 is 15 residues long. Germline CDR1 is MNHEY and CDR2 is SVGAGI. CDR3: CASSYTALSYNEQFF. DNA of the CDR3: TGTGCCAGCAGTTACACGGCACTATCCTACAATGAGCAGTTCTTC.

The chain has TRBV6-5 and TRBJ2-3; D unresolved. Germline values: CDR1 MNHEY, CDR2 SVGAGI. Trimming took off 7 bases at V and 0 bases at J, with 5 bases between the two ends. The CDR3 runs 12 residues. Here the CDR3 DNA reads TGTGCCAGCACTACTAGCACAGATACGCAGTATTTT. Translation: CASTTSTDTQYF.

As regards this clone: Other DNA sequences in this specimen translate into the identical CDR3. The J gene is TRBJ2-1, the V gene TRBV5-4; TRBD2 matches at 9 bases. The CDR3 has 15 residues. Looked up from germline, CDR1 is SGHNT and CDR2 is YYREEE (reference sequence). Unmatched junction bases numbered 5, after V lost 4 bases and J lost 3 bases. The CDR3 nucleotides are TGTGCCAGCAGCCCAGGGACTAGCTACTACAATGAGCAGTTCTTC. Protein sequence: CASSPGTSYYNEQFF.

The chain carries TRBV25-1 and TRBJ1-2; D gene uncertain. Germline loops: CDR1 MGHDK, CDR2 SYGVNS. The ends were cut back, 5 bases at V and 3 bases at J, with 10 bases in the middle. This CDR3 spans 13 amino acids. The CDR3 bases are TGTGCCAGCAGTAAGCAGCGGGACTATGGCTACACCTTC. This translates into CASSKQRDYGYTF.

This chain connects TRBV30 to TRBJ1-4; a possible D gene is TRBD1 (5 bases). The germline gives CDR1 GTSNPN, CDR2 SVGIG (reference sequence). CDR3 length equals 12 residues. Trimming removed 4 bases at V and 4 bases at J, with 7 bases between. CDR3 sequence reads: CAWMGGNEKLFF. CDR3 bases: TGTGCCTGGATGGGGGGTAATGAAAAACTGTTTTTT. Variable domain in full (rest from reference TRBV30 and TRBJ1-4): SQTIHQWPATLVQPVGSPLSLECTVEGTSNPNLYWYRQAAGRGLQLLFYSVGIGQISSEVPQNLSASRPQDRQFILSSKKLLLSDSGFYLCAWMGGNEKLFFGSGTQLSVL.

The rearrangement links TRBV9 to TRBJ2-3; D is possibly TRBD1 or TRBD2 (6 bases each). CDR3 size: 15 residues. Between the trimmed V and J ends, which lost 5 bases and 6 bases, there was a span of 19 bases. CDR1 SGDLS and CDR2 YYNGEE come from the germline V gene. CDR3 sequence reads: CASSGGGLGLDTQYF. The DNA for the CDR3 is TGTGCCAGCAGTGGAGGGGGACTGGGTTTGGATACGCAGTATTTT.

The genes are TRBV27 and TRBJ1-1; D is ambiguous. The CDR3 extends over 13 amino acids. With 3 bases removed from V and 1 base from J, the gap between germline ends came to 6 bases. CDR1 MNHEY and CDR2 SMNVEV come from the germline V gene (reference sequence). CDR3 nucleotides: TGTGCCAGCAGTTTCCGGCAGAACACTGAAGCTTTCTTT. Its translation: CASSFRQNTEAFF.

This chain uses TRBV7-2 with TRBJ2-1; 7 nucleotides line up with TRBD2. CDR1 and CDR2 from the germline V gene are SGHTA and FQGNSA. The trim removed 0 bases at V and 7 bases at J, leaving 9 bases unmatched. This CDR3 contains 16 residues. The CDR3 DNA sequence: TGTGCCAGCAGCTTAGCGAGGACTAGGAGGCGGAATGAGCAGTTCTTC. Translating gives CASSLARTRRRNEQFF.

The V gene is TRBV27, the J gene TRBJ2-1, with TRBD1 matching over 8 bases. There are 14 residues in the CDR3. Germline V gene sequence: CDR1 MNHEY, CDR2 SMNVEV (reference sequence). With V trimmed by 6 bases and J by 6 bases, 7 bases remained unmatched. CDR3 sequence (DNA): TGTGCCAGCAGACCCGGGGACAGGTTCAATGAGCAGTTCTTC. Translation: CASRPGDRFNEQFF.

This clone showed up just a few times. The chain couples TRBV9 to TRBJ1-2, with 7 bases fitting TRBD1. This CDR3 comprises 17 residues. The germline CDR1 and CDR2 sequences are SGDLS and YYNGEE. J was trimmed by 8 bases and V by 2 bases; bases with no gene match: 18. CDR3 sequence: CASSVGLMARQGSGYTF. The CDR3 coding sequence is TGTGCCAGCAGCGTGGGACTTATGGCTCGACAGGGAAGCGGCTACACCTTC.

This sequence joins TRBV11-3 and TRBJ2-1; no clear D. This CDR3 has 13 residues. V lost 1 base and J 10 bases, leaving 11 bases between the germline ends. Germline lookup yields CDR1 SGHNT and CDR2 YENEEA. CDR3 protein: CASSLGPHMEQFF. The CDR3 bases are TGTGCCAGCAGCTTAGGCCCCCATATGGAGCAGTTCTTC.

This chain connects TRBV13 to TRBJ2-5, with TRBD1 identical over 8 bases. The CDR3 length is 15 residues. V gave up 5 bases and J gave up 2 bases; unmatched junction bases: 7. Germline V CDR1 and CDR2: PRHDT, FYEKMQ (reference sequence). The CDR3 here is CASSPDRGPQETQYF. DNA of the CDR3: TGTGCCAGCAGCCCCGACAGGGGACCACAAGAGACCCAGTACTTC. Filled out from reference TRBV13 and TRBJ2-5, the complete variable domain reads AAGVIQSPRHLIKEKRETATLKCYPIPRHDTVYWYQQGPGQDPQFLISFYEKMQSDKGSIPDRFSAQQFSDYHSELNMSSLELGDSALYFCASSPDRGPQETQYFGPGTRLLVL.